Sequencing of this T cell receptor (beta chain) was carried out in a study of T-cell reconstitution after alpha-beta-depleted transplantation in children (TCRdb year 2016). Turning to the overall study: Using TCR repertoire profiling, the study followed T-cell immune reconstitution in a quantitative way in children after TCRalphabeta/CD19-depleted allogeneic hematopoietic cell transplantation.

To prepare the library, PCR was applied. The sequencer listed for this sample is Illumina HiSeq 2500. To normalize quantification of the TCRbeta repertoire, the TCR libraries were built with molecular barcoding that relied on unique molecular identifiers. The raw public reads went through TCRdb reprocessing: fastp at Q25, MiXCR clone calling, in-frame beta chains kept. Identical CDR3 protein sequences are pooled into one entry, listed with their most common genes and DNA. This sample comprises over 550,000 distinct CDR3 sequences, about 10% of them detected only once. The ten largest make up around 4% of the sample. This clonotype has a handful of counts. The clone's antigen remains unknown. Per-base qualities were not stored, and no clone one base away is much larger. Taken from the germline V gene, the CDR1 and CDR2 loops are SGDLS and YYNGEE. V was cut back by 3 bases and J by 8 bases, leaving a gap of 20 bases between them. The CDR3 contains 15 residues, cysteine and phenylalanine counted. Only the CDR3 portion is preserved as DNA: 45 bases, with reading frame beginning at the first base.

Here the sequenced sample was PBMCs from the stem cell graft donor, taken from the stem cell graft. This TCR was recovered from a human donor who donated a stem cell graft to a child with acute myeloid leukemia. The chain links TRBV9 with TRBJ1-2, with a tentative D gene TRBD1 over 6 matching bases. Here the CDR3 is given as CASSARGPRRSGYTF. The base sequence is TGTGCCAGCAGCGCCCGGGGGCCCCGGAGATCCGGCTACACCTTC.